This TCR beta chain was retrieved from a study of blood T cell repertoires in COVID-19. The method was immunoSEQ multiplex PCR; TCRdb's version includes in-frame clones alone and lacks a portion of them. The table records 81,000 or so clones, 85% to 95% of them present only once. Germline V gene data show CDR1 as LGHNA and CDR2 as YNFKEQ. This CDR3 comprises 15 residues. Losses at the gene ends were 1 base for V and 9 bases for J; bases not matched to a gene: 3. The material sequenced was peripheral blood. V and J are TRBV4-2 and TRBJ2-1, with 13 bases lining up with TRBD2. This TCR was sampled from a woman aged 55-69 years with active COVID-19. CDR3 sequence: CASSQGTSGSLEQFF. The CDR3 nucleotides read TGTGCCAGCAGCCAAGGGACTAGCGGGAGCCTTGAGCAGTTCTTC.